One sample yielded the 10 T cell receptor beta chains listed below, sequenced in a study of control samples from healthy donors and cancer patients. Libraries were prepared by immunoSEQ multiplex PCR; TCRdb keeps only in-frame clonotypes and omits some of them. The table shows about 170,000 clones, with 90% to 95% occurring only once. Sequencing was carried out using blood. The receptors originated from a woman younger than 45 in good health.

This clone was seen once. This sequence joins TRBV21-1 and TRBJ2-7; the D call in the table, TRBD2, was not verified against the DNA. TRBV21-1 represents a pseudogene. The CDR3 consists of 14 residues. This CDR3 reads CASSRSSPYYEQYF. CDR3 bases: TGTGCCAGCAGCAGGAGTTCTCCTTACTACGAGCAGTACTTC.

This sequence joins TRBV2 and TRBJ2-3; the D is unclear. Germline V lookup: CDR1 SNHLY, CDR2 FYNNEI. Trimming removed 4 bases from V and 0 bases from J, with 5 bases in between. This CDR3 comprises 13 residues. The chain's CDR3 is CASSGQSTDTQYF. In DNA form, the CDR3 reads TGTGCCAGCAGTGGTCAGAGCACAGATACGCAGTATTTT.

The CDR3 coding sequence is TGTGCCAGCAGTTCTGGACAGGGGTCTCTAGCTTTCTTT. Its protein is CASSSGQGSLAFF. This rearrangement joins TRBV27 to TRBJ1-1, with 9 bases that match TRBD1. Germline-derived CDR1 and CDR2 are MNHEY and SMNVEV (reference sequence). The V gene end was trimmed by 4 bases and the J gene end by 10 bases; junction bases not matched to a gene: 7. This CDR3 has 13 residues.

The chain uses TRBV18 and TRBJ2-3, with TRBD1 identical over 8 bases. This CDR3 is 15 amino acids long. Germline V CDR1 and CDR2: KGHSH, LQKENI. V gave up 3 bases and J gave up 3 bases; unmatched junction bases: 5. The CDR3, as DNA: TGTGCCAGCTCACCCCTTCAGGGGGCTACAGATACGCAGTATTTT. It is translated as CASSPLQGATDTQYF.

This clone was seen just once. In nucleotides, the CDR3 is TGTGCCATCAGAGCGGACAGGGGGCATGGGGCCAACGTCCTGACTTTC. Translating it yields CAIRADRGHGANVLTF. The chain uses TRBV10-3 and TRBJ2-6; 11 nucleotides match TRBD1. After removal of 6 bases from V and 3 bases from J, the junction contained 4 bases not matched to a gene. Germline CDR1 reads ENHRY; CDR2 reads SYGVKD. This CDR3 is 16 amino acids long.

The chain recombines TRBV6-1 with TRBJ1-3, with D perhaps TRBD1 (6 bases). Trimming took 3 bases from V and 2 from J, leaving 8 bases between them. Germline-derived CDR1 and CDR2 are MNHNS and SASEGT. The CDR3 is 14 residues long. Written as DNA, the CDR3 is TGTGCCAGCAGTGAGGCAGGGGCTGGAAACACCATATATTTT. Encoded protein: CASSEAGAGNTIYF.

The chain is built from TRBV7-9 and TRBJ2-2; D remains unclear. Trimming took 6 bases from V and 1 from J, leaving 3 bases between them. The germline V gene has CDR1 SEHNR and CDR2 FQNEAQ (reference sequence). The CDR3 spans 12 residues. The CDR3 DNA follows: TGTGCCAGCAGGATGAACACCGGGGAGCTGTTTTTT. Its protein product is CASRMNTGELFF.

The chain recombines TRBV4-1 with TRBJ1-1, with unresolved D. Per germline, CDR1 MGHRA and CDR2 YSYEKL. This CDR3 comprises 12 residues. Trimming removed 2 bases from V and 6 bases from J, with 7 bases in between. The CDR3, as DNA: TGCGCCAGCAGCCAAAGTGCCCCTGAAGCTTTCTTT. Its translation: CASSQSAPEAFF.

The genes are TRBV25-1 and TRBJ1-5; D gene uncertain. The ends were cut back, 4 bases at V and 4 bases at J, with 8 bases in the middle. CDR1 and CDR2 from the germline V gene are MGHDK and SYGVNS. The CDR3 has 13 amino acids. This CDR3 reads CASSGRENQPQHF. As DNA, the CDR3 is TGTGCCAGCAGTGGACGGGAAAATCAGCCCCAGCATTTT.

The CDR3 here is CASGPTGVTNEKLFF. Written as DNA, the CDR3 is TGTGCTAGTGGTCCGACAGGGGTCACTAATGAAAAACTGTTTTTT. V gene TRBV12-5 combines with J gene TRBJ1-4; 8 bases fit TRBD1. The CDR3 is 15 residues long. CDR1 is LGHNT, CDR2 FRNRAP, per germline. Unmatched junction bases numbered 4, after V lost 5 bases and J lost 2 bases.